Shown below are 24 T cell receptor beta chains from a single sample sequenced in a study of T cells in women clearing cervical HPV infection (dated by TCRdb to 2016 to 2019). The library came from the immunoSEQ multiplex PCR assay. Held by TCRdb, this immuneACCESS table contains in-frame sequences only and omits some clones. Under half of the omission traces to an unresolved V gene where checked; the cause of the rest is unknown. The sample table records 25,000 to 30,000 clones. The top ten constitute around 10% of the sample. Material: blood buffy coat. These receptors came from a woman aged 18-70 years with a cervical HPV16 infection that either progressed to CIN3+ or cleared (not recorded which).

Concerning this clone itself: The read terminates 3 residues before the CDR3 end, so the remaining end is supplied by the germline J gene. The chain recombines TRBV19 with TRBJ2-5; D not resolved. V lost 8 bases, J lost 5 bases, and 18 bases lay in between. The germline CDR1 and CDR2 sequences are LNHDA and SQIVND (reference sequence). The CDR3 is 14 amino acids. CDR3 sequence reads: CASALLLAAETQYF. CDR3 DNA (partial): TGTGCCAGTGCACTACTTCTGGCGGCGGAGACC.

Concerning this clone itself: The sequenced fragment ends 3 residues before the CDR3 boundary, so the rest is inferred from the germline J gene. The chain is built from TRBV27 and TRBJ2-7; 9 bases are a match to TRBD2. V lost 2 bases and J lost 1; bases outside the gene matches: 3. CDR3 length equals 15 residues. CDR1 MNHEY and CDR2 SMNVEV come from the germline V gene (reference sequence). Incomplete CDR3 DNA: TGTGCCAGCAGTTTACTAGCGGGAATGTCCTACGAG. Translating it yields CASSLLAGMSYE. The CDR3 reads in full as CASSLLAGMSYEQYF.

Concerning this clone itself: Coverage ceases 3 residues before the CDR3 finishes, and the germline J gene fills in the end. The V gene is TRBV19, the J gene TRBJ2-3; 9 nucleotides align to TRBD1. The V gene's germline CDR1 is LNHDA and CDR2 SQIVND (reference sequence). This CDR3 is built from 15 residues. The CDR3 protein is CASSRTGEGNQPQYF. The covered CDR3 bases are TGTGCCAGTAGCAGGACAGGGGAGGGGAATCAGCCG.

Notes on this clone: The CDR3 end falls 3 residues outside the read, so it is completed with the germline J gene. This chain connects TRBV7-2 to TRBJ2-1; D is possibly TRBD2 (7 bases). This CDR3 is 14 amino acids long. Germline CDR1 is SGHTA and CDR2 is FQGNSA. Trimming left V 8 bases short and J 5 bases short, with 16 bases between. The covered CDR3 bases are TGTGCCAGCCTTCGGGGAGGGGGTAACAATGAG. Translating it yields CASLRGGGNNE. The full CDR3 protein reads CASLRGGGNNEQFF.

Turning to this clone: The read is 3 residues too short to cover the CDR3 end, so that end is filled in from the germline J gene. The J gene is TRBJ2-3, the V gene TRBV7-9; unclear D gene. V lost 1 base to trimming and J lost 6 bases, with 14 bases between them. CDR3 length equals 15 residues. Germline values: CDR1 SEHNR, CDR2 FQNEAQ (reference sequence). The CDR3 bases that were read are TGTGCCAGCAGCTTAGTCGCGTCCTTGGGCGATACG. Residues: CASSLVASLGDT. The whole CDR3 region reads CASSLVASLGDTQYF.

On this clone: From the germline J gene comes the end of the CDR3, since the read stops 3 residues before it. The chain links TRBV6-2 or TRBV6-3 to TRBJ1-5; D is unclear. Germline-derived CDR1 and CDR2 are MNHEY and SVGEGT. V lost 4 bases and J 5 bases, leaving 9 bases between the germline ends. The CDR3 is 13 residues long. CDR3 protein: CASSWREDQPQHF. The sequenced part of the CDR3 DNA is TGTGCCAGCAGTTGGCGGGAAGATCAGCCC.

Note on this clone: With the read ending 3 residues before the CDR3 end, the germline J gene is used to fill in that end. The chain is built from TRBV18 and TRBJ2-3, with D hard to call. The CDR3 totals 16 residues. The germline CDR1 and CDR2 sequences are KGHSH and LQKENI. CDR3 protein: CASSPQPTASNQPQYF. The sequenced part of the CDR3 DNA is TGTGCCAGCTCACCCCAACCTACAGCTTCCAATCAGCCG.

In regard to this clone: The read is 3 residues too short to cover the CDR3 end, so that end is filled in from the germline J gene. This sequence joins TRBV18 and TRBJ2-3; tentatively, D is TRBD2 (6 bases). Germline V lookup: CDR1 KGHSH, CDR2 LQKENI. The CDR3 covers 17 residues. The CDR3: CASSPPRYPGDQETQYF. The part of the CDR3 DNA that was read is TGTGCCAGCTCACCACCTAGATACCCGGGGGATCAAGAGACG.

As to this clone: Read coverage stops 3 residues before the CDR3 terminus; the germline J gene supplies the remainder. The chain recombines TRBV29-1 with TRBJ1-1; D is possibly TRBD1 (5 bases). V was trimmed by 6 bases and J by 2 bases, leaving 13 bases between them. The germline CDR1 and CDR2 sequences are SQVTM and ANQGSEA. The CDR3 length is 13 residues. The part of the CDR3 DNA that was read is TGCAGCGTGACAGCCTTCTTCAACACTGAA. Protein: CSVTAFFNTE. The full CDR3 reads CSVTAFFNTEAFF. Looking up the rest from reference TRBV29-1 and TRBJ1-1 gives the full variable domain: SAVISQKPSRDICQRGTSLTIQCQVDSQVTMMFWYRQQPGQSLTLIATANQGSEATYESGFVIDKFPISRPNLTFSTLTVSNMSPEDSSIYLCSVTAFFNTEAFFGQGTRLTVV.

As regards this clone: The read gets to within 3 residues of the CDR3 end, and the germline J gene fills in the rest. The rearrangement joins TRBV20-1 to TRBJ2-2, with D unresolved. Trimming stripped 3 bases from V and 3 bases from J, with 5 bases between. Germline V gives CDR1 DFQATT, CDR2 SNEGSKA (reference sequence). This CDR3 is built from 12 residues. The CDR3 is CSARTHTGELFF. Incomplete CDR3 DNA: TGCAGTGCTAGGACTCACACCGGGGAG.

Regarding this clone: The read stops 3 residues short of the end of the CDR3; the missing end is completed from the germline J gene. The J gene is TRBJ2-5, the V gene TRBV7-2, with D perhaps matching TRBD2 (6 bases). CDR3 length equals 17 residues. Looked up from germline, CDR1 is SGHTA and CDR2 is FQGNSA. Trimming stripped 0 bases from V and 1 base from J, with 15 bases between. The part of the CDR3 DNA that was read is TGTGCCAGCAGCTTAGCCCCCTTGGGGGGAGGCCAAGAGACC. It encodes CASSLAPLGGGQET. The full CDR3 is CASSLAPLGGGQETQYF.

In regard to this clone: The CDR3 end falls 3 residues outside the read, so it is completed with the germline J gene. The V and J genes are TRBV12-3 or TRBV12-4 and TRBJ1-1, with 8 nucleotides matching TRBD1. Trimming at V came to 6 bases and at J to 1 base, leaving 10 bases not matched to a gene. The CDR3 is made up of 16 amino acids. CDR3 DNA (partial): TGTGCCAGCAGCCCGCAGGGGGCGGTTGAGAACACTGAA. Translation: CASSPQGAVENTE. The entire CDR3 protein reads CASSPQGAVENTEAFF.

This CDR3 is CASSPRTSPDTQYF. CDR3 DNA, as far as it was read: TGTGCCAGCAGCCCCCGGACTAGCCCAGATACG. The chain recombines TRBV13 with TRBJ2-3; 8 bases line up with TRBD2. The CDR3 extends 3 residues past the end of the read, so its final part is completed from the germline J gene. Germline-derived CDR1 and CDR2 are PRHDT and FYEKMQ (reference sequence). The CDR3 is made up of 14 amino acids. The trim removed 5 bases at V and 4 bases at J, leaving 5 bases unmatched.

With respect to this clone: The read is 3 residues too short to cover the CDR3 end, so that end is filled in from the germline J gene. The chain employs TRBV30 and TRBJ2-1; TRBD1 might be the D (5 bases). Trimming removed 3 bases at V and 4 bases at J, with 10 bases between. Germline CDR1 and CDR2: GTSNPN and SVGIG (reference sequence). The CDR3 runs 13 residues. CDR3: CAWSRQLYNEQFF. The sequenced part of the CDR3 DNA is TGTGCCTGGAGCCGACAGCTGTACAATGAG.

Points on this clone: The CDR3 extends 3 residues past the end of the read, so its final part is completed from the germline J gene. The chain recombines TRBV2 with TRBJ1-5; tentative D call: TRBD1 (5 bases). Deletions cut 10 bases from V and 5 bases from J, with 15 bases between. Germline V lookup: CDR1 SNHLY, CDR2 FYNNEI. This CDR3 is built from 13 residues. The CDR3 DNA, read in part, is TGTGCCACCAAAAGTGGGGCCTATCAGCCC. This gives the protein CATKSGAYQP. The complete CDR3 sequence is CATKSGAYQPQHF.

Remarks on this clone: The read stops 3 residues short of the end of the CDR3; the missing end is completed from the germline J gene. J is TRBJ2-7 and V is TRBV6-1; 9 positions match TRBD2. V was clipped by 2 bases and J by 4 bases; unmatched bases: 9. Germline assignment: CDR1 MNHNS and CDR2 SASEGT. The CDR3 runs 16 residues. Partial CDR3 DNA: TGTGCCAGCAGTGAAAGGGGGCGGGGGGGCCGGTACGAG. Protein sequence: CASSERGRGGRYE. The entire CDR3 sequence reads CASSERGRGGRYEQYF.

Worth noting for this clone: The missing CDR3 end, 3 residues past where the read stops, is filled in from the germline J gene. The J gene is TRBJ2-7, the V gene TRBV5-6, with 7 bases identical to TRBD1. Germline V gene lookup returns CDR1 SGHDT and CDR2 YYEEEE. This CDR3 region has 13 residues. Unmatched junction bases numbered 4, after V lost 4 bases and J lost 3 bases. The DNA read from the CDR3 is TGTGCCAGCAGCCCTGACAGGGACTACGAG. It is translated as CASSPDRDYE. The whole CDR3 sequence is CASSPDRDYEQYF. Filled out from reference TRBV5-6 and TRBJ2-7, the complete variable domain reads DAGVTQSPTHLIKTRGQQVTLRCSPKSGHDTVSWYQQALGQGPQFIFQYYEEEERQRGNFPDRFSGHQFPNYSSELNVNALLLGDSALYLCASSPDRDYEQYFGPGTRLTVT.

Notes on this clone: The sequenced fragment ends 3 residues before the CDR3 boundary, so the rest is inferred from the germline J gene. This rearrangement joins TRBV7-9 to TRBJ2-4, with D possibly TRBD1 on 6 matching bases. CDR1 SEHNR and CDR2 FQNEAQ come from the germline V gene (reference sequence). The CDR3 has 15 amino acids. CDR3 bases read: TGTGCCAGCAGCCACACCCGGCAGGGGAGTTATGGT. This encodes CASSHTRQGSYG. From start to end, the CDR3 is CASSHTRQGSYGQYF.

Details on this clone: The read comes to an end 3 residues before the CDR3 does, leaving the germline J gene to fill in the end. The chain couples TRBV23-1 to TRBJ2-3; TRBD1 agrees at 9 bases. TRBV23-1 belongs to the ORF category, with a function that is uncertain. There are 14 residues in the CDR3. V shed 3 bases and J 6 bases; nucleotides not matched to a gene: 4. The DNA read from the CDR3 is TGCGCCAGCAGTCATGAGGACAGGGGTGATACG. This encodes CASSHEDRGDT. The entire CDR3 reads CASSHEDRGDTQYF.

With regard to this clone: The sequenced fragment ends 3 residues before the CDR3 boundary, so the rest is inferred from the germline J gene. The V gene is TRBV19, the J gene TRBJ2-3, with TRBD1 matching over 9 bases. Germline CDR1 reads LNHDA; CDR2 reads SQIVND (reference sequence). CDR3 length: 16 residues. Trimming at V came to 6 bases and at J to 4 bases, leaving 11 bases not matched to a gene. The CDR3 is CASRDPGQGRADTQYF. CDR3 DNA (partial): TGTGCCAGTAGAGATCCGGGACAGGGTCGGGCAGATACG.

Of note for this clone: The CDR3 end lies 3 residues beyond the end of the read and is filled in from the germline J gene. The chain uses TRBV29-1 and TRBJ1-1; possible D gene TRBD1, 5 bases. Trimming left V 7 bases short and J 0 bases short, with 18 bases between. CDR1 SQVTM and CDR2 ANQGSEA come from the germline V gene. This CDR3 is built from 15 residues. The CDR3: CSAPGWGGMNTEAFF. Incomplete CDR3 DNA: TGCAGCGCCCCAGGCTGGGGGGGGATGAACACTGAA. The complete variable domain, with remaining parts taken from reference TRBV29-1 and TRBJ1-1, reads SAVISQKPSRDICQRGTSLTIQCQVDSQVTMMFWYRQQPGQSLTLIATANQGSEATYESGFVIDKFPISRPNLTFSTLTVSNMSPEDSSIYLCSAPGWGGMNTEAFFGQGTRLTVV.

For this clone: The read gets to within 3 residues of the CDR3 end, and the germline J gene fills in the rest. The gene calls are TRBV4-1 and TRBJ2-5, with a weak D call TRBD1 (7 bases). The germline gives CDR1 MGHRA, CDR2 YSYEKL. This CDR3 is built from 15 residues. The V end lost 4 bases, the J end lost 1 base, and 13 bases lay between the germline ends. CDR3 bases read: TGCGCCAGCAGCCCAGAGCAGGGGGGCCAAGAGACC. The encoded protein is CASSPEQGGQET. The whole CDR3 region reads CASSPEQGGQETQYF.

Comments on this clone: The read terminates 3 residues before the CDR3 end, so the remaining end is supplied by the germline J gene. The chain carries TRBV18 and TRBJ2-1; 9 positions match TRBD1. The trim removed 2 bases at V and 6 bases at J, leaving 5 bases unmatched. In germline, CDR1 is KGHSH, CDR2 LQKENI. This CDR3 is 15 amino acids long. The CDR3 reads CASSPRDRVGNEQFF. Partial CDR3 DNA: TGTGCCAGCTCACCAAGGGACAGGGTAGGCAATGAG.

A note on this clone: The read ends 3 residues shy of where the CDR3 ends; the end is completed using the germline J gene. The chain recombines TRBV7-3 with TRBJ1-2, with 8 bases matching TRBD1. The CDR3 consists of 15 residues. CDR1 and CDR2 from the germline V gene are SGHTA and FQGTGA. CDR3 DNA (partial): TGTGCCAGCAGCCTTACCCCCACAGGGGGTAACGGC. This translates into CASSLTPTGGNG. The CDR3 in its entirety is CASSLTPTGGNGYTF.